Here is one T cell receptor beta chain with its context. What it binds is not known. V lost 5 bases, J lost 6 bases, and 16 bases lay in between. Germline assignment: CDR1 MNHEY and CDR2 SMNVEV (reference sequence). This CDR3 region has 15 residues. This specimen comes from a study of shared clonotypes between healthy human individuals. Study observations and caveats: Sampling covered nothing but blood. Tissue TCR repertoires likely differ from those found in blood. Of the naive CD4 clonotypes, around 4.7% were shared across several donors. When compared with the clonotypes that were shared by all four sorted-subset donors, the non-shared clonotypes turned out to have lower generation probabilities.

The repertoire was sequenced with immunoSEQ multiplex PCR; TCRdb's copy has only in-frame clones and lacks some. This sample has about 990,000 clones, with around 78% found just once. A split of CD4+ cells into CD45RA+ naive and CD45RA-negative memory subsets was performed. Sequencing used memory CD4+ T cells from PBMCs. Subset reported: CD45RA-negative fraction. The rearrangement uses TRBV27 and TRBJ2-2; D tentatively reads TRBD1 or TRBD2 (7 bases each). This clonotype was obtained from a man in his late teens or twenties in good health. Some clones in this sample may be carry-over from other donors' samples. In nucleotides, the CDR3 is TGTGCCAGCAGTGGAGAGGGGGCGGGAGCCGGGGAGCTGTTTTTT. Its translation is CASSGEGAGAGELFF.